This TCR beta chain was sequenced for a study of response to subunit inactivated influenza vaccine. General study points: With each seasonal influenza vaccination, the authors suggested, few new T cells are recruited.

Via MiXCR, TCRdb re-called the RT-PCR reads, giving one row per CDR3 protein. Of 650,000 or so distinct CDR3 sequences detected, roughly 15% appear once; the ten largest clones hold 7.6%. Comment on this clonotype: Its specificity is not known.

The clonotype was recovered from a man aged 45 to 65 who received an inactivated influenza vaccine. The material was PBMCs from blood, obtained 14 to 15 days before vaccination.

The CDR3 region is CASSSYIRLAGKADTQYF. As DNA, the CDR3 is TGTGCCAGCAGCTCATATATACGGCTAGCGGGAAAGGCGGATACGCAGTATTTT. The chain links TRBV11-2 to TRBJ2-3; TRBD2 agrees at 9 bases. Germline V gene sequence: CDR1 SGHAT, CDR2 FQNNGV. This CDR3 has 18 residues. The J segment lost 6 bases and the V segment lost 4 bases, leaving 17 bases of the junction unmatched.